Given below is one T cell receptor beta chain in context. The data belong to a study of blood T cell repertoires in COVID-19. On the study more broadly: The origin of the acute and convalescent COVID-19 samples was the United States, Italy and Spain. Nucleic acid was either cDNA or gDNA, and it came from T cells, B-cell-depleted T cells, or PBMCs.

Germline CDR1 reads SGHNT; CDR2 reads YENEEA. CDR3 length: 14 residues. The germline V and J ends were trimmed by 3 bases and 3 bases, with 12 bases remaining between them. Seattle patient enrollment occurred during active infection, with longitudinal follow-up thereafter. Study processing details: The authors estimated nucleated cell counts from reference gene primer amplification. TCRdb's copy holds only in-frame clones and misses some; the assay was immunoSEQ multiplex PCR. Clone size and the V and J calls come from that table; the DNA yielded D and trimming. In the table there are more than 45,000 clones, approximately 90% of which are singletons.

V and J are TRBV11-3 and TRBJ2-7; D not certain. This sequence originates from a woman between 55 and 75 years old with COVID-19, enrolled during active disease. Sequencing input: peripheral blood. The CDR3 nucleotides are TGTGCCAGCAGCTTGCCGCGACTGGGCTACGAGCAGTACTTC. It codes for CASSLPRLGYEQYF.